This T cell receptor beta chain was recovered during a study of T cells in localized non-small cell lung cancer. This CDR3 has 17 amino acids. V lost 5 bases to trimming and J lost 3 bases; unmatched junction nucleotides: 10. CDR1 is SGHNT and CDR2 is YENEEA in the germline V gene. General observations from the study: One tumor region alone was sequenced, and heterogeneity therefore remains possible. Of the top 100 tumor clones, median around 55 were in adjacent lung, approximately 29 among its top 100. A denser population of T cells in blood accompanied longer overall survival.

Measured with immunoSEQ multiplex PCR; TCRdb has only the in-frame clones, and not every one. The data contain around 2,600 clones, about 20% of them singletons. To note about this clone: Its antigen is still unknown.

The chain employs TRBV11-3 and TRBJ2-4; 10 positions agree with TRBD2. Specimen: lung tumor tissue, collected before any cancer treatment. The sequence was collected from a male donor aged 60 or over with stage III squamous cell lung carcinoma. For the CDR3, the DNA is TGTGCCAGCAGCCAAACCACTAGCGGGGCGGGCAAAAACATTCAGTACTTC. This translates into CASSQTTSGAGKNIQYF. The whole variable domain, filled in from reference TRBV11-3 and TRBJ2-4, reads EAGVVQSPRYKIIEKKQPVAFWCNPISGHNTLYWYLQNLGQGPELLIRYENEEAVDDSQLPKDRFSAERLKGVDSTLKIQPAELGDSAVYLCASSQTTSGAGKNIQYFGAGTRLSVL.